The next 18 T cell receptor beta chains were all read from a single sample in a study of cytomegalovirus exposure and HLA in healthy donors. Vbeta (60) and Jbeta (13) primers were used in the PCR. Generated by immunoSEQ multiplex PCR, the TCRdb table keeps only in-frame clones and is missing some. In the table there are over 150,000 clones, 79% of which are singletons. Specimen: PBMCs. The receptors come from a woman aged 18-35 years in good health and CMV-seronegative.

The J gene is TRBJ1-1, the V gene TRBV6-4; D perhaps matches TRBD1 (6 bases). Germline V gives CDR1 MRHNA, CDR2 SNTAGT. The CDR3 sequence is 14 residues long. Trimming pared 8 bases from V and 1 base from J, leaving 14 bases between. DNA of the CDR3: TGTGCCAGCGGCCGGGGCAGGGGGAACACTGAAGCTTTCTTT. Protein: CASGRGRGNTEAFF.

The chain combines TRBV13 with TRBJ1-4; 8 bases match TRBD1. The germline CDR1 and CDR2 sequences are PRHDT and FYEKMQ (reference sequence). This CDR3 contains 15 residues. V was clipped by 3 bases and J by 4 bases; unmatched bases: 4. CDR3 sequence (DNA): TGTGCCAGCAGCTTGGGTGACAGGGGTAATGAAAAACTGTTTTTT. Its protein is CASSLGDRGNEKLFF.

This clone has more than one count but fewer than ten. The rearrangement uses TRBV14 and TRBJ1-1; TRBD1 agrees at 8 bases. The junction had 5 bases not matched to a gene; V was cut back by 4 bases and J by 4 bases. Per germline, CDR1 SGHDN and CDR2 FVKESK. The CDR3 loop spans 14 amino acids. The CDR3 sequence: CASSPRQGPTEAFF. The CDR3 DNA reads as TGTGCCAGCAGCCCCAGACAGGGGCCCACTGAAGCTTTCTTT.

The chain uses TRBV28 and TRBJ1-5; D is uncertain. Trimming stripped 3 bases from V and 0 bases from J, with 6 bases between. In germline, CDR1 is MDHEN, CDR2 SYDVKM. The CDR3 loop spans 14 amino acids. The CDR3: CASSFPSSNQPQHF. CDR3 nucleotide sequence: TGTGCCAGCAGTTTTCCCAGTAGCAATCAGCCCCAGCATTTT. Using reference TRBV28 and TRBJ1-5 for the parts outside the CDR3, the full variable domain is DVKVTQSSRYLVKRTGEKVFLECVQDMDHENMFWYRQDPGLGLRLIYFSYDVKMKEKGDIPEGYSVSREKKERFSLILESASTNQTSMYLCASSFPSSNQPQHFGDGTRLSIL.

The chain links TRBV6-4 to TRBJ1-5; TRBD1 is a possible D gene (5 bases). The CDR3 sequence is 13 residues long. Trimming took 3 bases from V and 6 from J, leaving 9 bases between them. CDR1 is MRHNA and CDR2 is SNTAGT in the germline V gene. The CDR3 nucleotides read TGTGCCAGCAGTGAGGACATTGGTCAGCCCCAGCATTTT. Translated: CASSEDIGQPQHF.

The CDR3 DNA is TGTGCCAGTAGTATTGGCTACGGGACAGTGTCTGAAGCTTTCTTT. Its protein product is CASSIGYGTVSEAFF. The chain joins TRBV19 to TRBJ1-1; 7 positions agree with TRBD1. CDR1 and CDR2 from the germline V gene are LNHDA and SQIVND (reference sequence). Losses at the gene ends were 3 bases for V and 6 bases for J; bases not matched to a gene: 10. CDR3 length equals 15 residues. The entire variable domain, with the rest obtained from reference TRBV19 and TRBJ1-1, is as follows: DGGITQSPKYLFRKEGQNVTLSCEQNLNHDAMYWYRQDPGQGLRLIYYSQIVNDFQKGDIAEGYSVSREKKESFPLTVTSAQKNPTAFYLCASSIGYGTVSEAFFGQGTRLTVV.

The CDR3 protein is CASRLDRSNQPQHF. The CDR3 region has the DNA TGTGCCAGCAGATTGGACAGGTCTAATCAGCCCCAGCATTTT. This chain joins TRBV27 and TRBJ1-5, with 7 bases lining up with TRBD1. The CDR3 is 14 residues long. With 6 bases clipped from V and 4 bases from J, the junction kept 6 bases outside the gene matches. Germline CDR1 and CDR2: MNHEY and SMNVEV (reference sequence).

The chain uses TRBV4-1 and TRBJ2-4, with D tentatively TRBD2 (6 bases). The CDR3 length is 12 residues. CDR1 is MGHRA, CDR2 YSYEKL, per germline. V dropped 0 bases and J dropped 15 bases, with 12 bases sitting between them. The CDR3 region has the DNA TGCGCCAGCAGCCAAGATGGGGCGGGGCTGTACTTC. As protein: CASSQDGAGLYF.

The chain carries TRBV2 and TRBJ2-1; no clear D. The CDR3 loop spans 10 amino acids. V was cut by 5 bases and J by 7 bases, with 3 bases left in between. Looked up from germline, CDR1 is SNHLY and CDR2 is FYNNEI. The CDR3 coding sequence is TGTGCCAGCAGTTCAAATGAGCAGTTCTTC. Translated: CASSSNEQFF.

The CDR3 loop reads CSVAQGEAEAFF. The CDR3 DNA reads as TGCAGCGTCGCACAGGGGGAGGCTGAAGCTTTCTTT. The V gene is TRBV29-1, the J gene TRBJ1-1; 8 bases are a match to TRBD1. Germline V gene lookup returns CDR1 SQVTM and CDR2 ANQGSEA. This CDR3 has 12 residues. After removal of 6 bases from V and 6 bases from J, the junction contained 6 bases not matched to a gene. Filled out from reference TRBV29-1 and TRBJ1-1, the complete variable domain reads SAVISQKPSRDICQRGTSLTIQCQVDSQVTMMFWYRQQPGQSLTLIATANQGSEATYESGFVIDKFPISRPNLTFSTLTVSNMSPEDSSIYLCSVAQGEAEAFFGQGTRLTVV.

V and J are TRBV2 and TRBJ1-1; 7 positions match TRBD1. J lost 5 bases, V lost 8 bases, and 8 bases had no gene match. CDR3 length equals 13 residues. CDR1 and CDR2 (germline): SNHLY, FYNNEI. The CDR3 here is CASGRGSKTEAFF. DNA for the CDR3: TGTGCCAGCGGCAGGGGGTCCAAGACTGAAGCTTTCTTT.

This clone was counted only a few times. The chain combines TRBV29-1 with TRBJ1-1; 10 positions agree with TRBD1. CDR1 is SQVTM and CDR2 is ANQGSEA in the germline V gene. This CDR3 region has 12 residues. After removal of 6 bases from V and 5 bases from J, the junction contained 3 bases not matched to a gene. The CDR3 region has the DNA TGCAGCGTAGACAGGGGGCGTACTGAAGCTTTCTTT. This codes for CSVDRGRTEAFF.

The chain joins TRBV19 to TRBJ2-7, with a weak D call TRBD2 (5 bases). Trimming removed 1 base from V and 3 bases from J, with 10 bases in between. The CDR3 consists of 14 residues. Germline CDR1 LNHDA, CDR2 SQIVND (reference sequence). CDR3 sequence (DNA): TGTGCCAGTAGTATAGGGAGGTACCGCTACGAGCAGTACTTC. This gives the protein CASSIGRYRYEQYF.

This clone was recorded a few times. The chain is built from TRBV2 and TRBJ2-1, with TRBD2 matching 10 bases. Germline CDR1 SNHLY, CDR2 FYNNEI. There are 15 residues in the CDR3. The V gene end was trimmed by 4 bases and the J gene end by 3 bases; junction bases not matched to a gene: 3. CDR3 nucleotides: TGTGCCAGCAGTGCGCTAGCGGGGGACTACAATGAGCAGTTCTTC. Translated, it gives CASSALAGDYNEQFF.

On this clone itself: The same CDR3 arises from other DNA sequences in this sample as well. The V and J genes are TRBV6-5 and TRBJ1-6; 7 bases fit TRBD1. This CDR3 is 15 amino acids long. Germline V lookup: CDR1 MNHEY, CDR2 SVGAGI. V shed 2 bases, J shed 8 bases, and the junction held 6 bases outside the gene matches. The DNA of the CDR3 is TGTGCCAGCAGTTACCAACAGGGGAGGTATTCACCCCTCCACTTT. Encoded protein: CASSYQQGRYSPLHF.

Only a few counts were recorded for this clone. The sample contains more than one DNA sequence encoding this CDR3. This chain connects TRBV19 to TRBJ2-3; 7 nucleotides align to TRBD2. The CDR3 totals 15 residues. In germline, CDR1 is LNHDA, CDR2 SQIVND (reference sequence). J lost 1 base, V lost 1 base, and 2 bases had no gene match. The CDR3 DNA reads TGTGCCAGTAGTATAGCGGCGGGGGGCACAGATACGCAGTATTTT. This encodes CASSIAAGGTDTQYF.

The chain joins TRBV15 to TRBJ2-5; TRBD1 aligns across 9 bases. This CDR3 has 18 amino acids. Germline lookup yields CDR1 LNHNV and CDR2 YYDKDF (reference sequence). V trimming: 0 bases; J trimming: 1 base; junction bases outside the gene matches: 9. CDR3 sequence (DNA): TGTGCCACCAGCAGAGATCTAGTGCGGGACAGGGTCCAAGAGACCCAGTACTTC. It yields the protein CATSRDLVRDRVQETQYF.

The V gene is TRBV9, the J gene TRBJ2-7, with D hard to call. V lost 0 bases, J lost 1 base, and 11 bases lay in between. CDR3 length: 15 amino acids. Germline CDR1 and CDR2: SGDLS and YYNGEE. CDR3 sequence (DNA): TGTGCCAGCAGCGTAGGAGGAGTTGGATCCTACGAGCAGTACTTC. It codes for CASSVGGVGSYEQYF.